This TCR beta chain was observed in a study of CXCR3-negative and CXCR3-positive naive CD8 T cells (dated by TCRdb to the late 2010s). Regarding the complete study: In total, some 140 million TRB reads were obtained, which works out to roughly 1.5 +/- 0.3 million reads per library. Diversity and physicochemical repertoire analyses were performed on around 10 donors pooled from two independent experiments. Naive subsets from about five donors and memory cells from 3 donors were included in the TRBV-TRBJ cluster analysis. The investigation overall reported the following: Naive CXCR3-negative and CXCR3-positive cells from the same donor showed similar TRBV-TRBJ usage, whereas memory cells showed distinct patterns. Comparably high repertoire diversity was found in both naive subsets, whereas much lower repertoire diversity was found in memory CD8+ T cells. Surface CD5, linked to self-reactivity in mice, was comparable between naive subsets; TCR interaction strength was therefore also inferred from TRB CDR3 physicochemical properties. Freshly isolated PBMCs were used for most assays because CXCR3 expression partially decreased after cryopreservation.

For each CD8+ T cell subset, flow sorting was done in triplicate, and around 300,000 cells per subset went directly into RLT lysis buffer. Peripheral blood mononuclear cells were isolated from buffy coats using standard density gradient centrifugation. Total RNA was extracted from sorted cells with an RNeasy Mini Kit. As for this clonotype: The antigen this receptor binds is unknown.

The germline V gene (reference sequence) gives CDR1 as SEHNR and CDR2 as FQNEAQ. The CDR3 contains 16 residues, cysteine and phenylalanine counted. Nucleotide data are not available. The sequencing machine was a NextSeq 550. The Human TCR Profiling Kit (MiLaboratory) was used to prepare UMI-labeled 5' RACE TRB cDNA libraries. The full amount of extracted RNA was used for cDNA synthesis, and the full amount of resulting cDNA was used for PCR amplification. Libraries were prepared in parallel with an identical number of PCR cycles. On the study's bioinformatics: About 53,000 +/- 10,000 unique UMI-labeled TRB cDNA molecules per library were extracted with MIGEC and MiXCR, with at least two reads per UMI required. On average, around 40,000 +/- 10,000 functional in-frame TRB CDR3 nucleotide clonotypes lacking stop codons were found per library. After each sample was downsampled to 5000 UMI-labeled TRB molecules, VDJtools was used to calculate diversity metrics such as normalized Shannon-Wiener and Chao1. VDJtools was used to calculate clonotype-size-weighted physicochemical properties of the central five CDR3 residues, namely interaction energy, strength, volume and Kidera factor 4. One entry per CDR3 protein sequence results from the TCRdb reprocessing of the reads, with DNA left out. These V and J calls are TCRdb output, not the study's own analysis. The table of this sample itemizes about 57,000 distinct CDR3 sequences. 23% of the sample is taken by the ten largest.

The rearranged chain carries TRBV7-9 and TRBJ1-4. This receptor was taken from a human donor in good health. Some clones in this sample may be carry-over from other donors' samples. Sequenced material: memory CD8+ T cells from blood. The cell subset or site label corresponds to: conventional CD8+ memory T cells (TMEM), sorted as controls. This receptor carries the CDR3 CASSDSGRWSNEKLFF.